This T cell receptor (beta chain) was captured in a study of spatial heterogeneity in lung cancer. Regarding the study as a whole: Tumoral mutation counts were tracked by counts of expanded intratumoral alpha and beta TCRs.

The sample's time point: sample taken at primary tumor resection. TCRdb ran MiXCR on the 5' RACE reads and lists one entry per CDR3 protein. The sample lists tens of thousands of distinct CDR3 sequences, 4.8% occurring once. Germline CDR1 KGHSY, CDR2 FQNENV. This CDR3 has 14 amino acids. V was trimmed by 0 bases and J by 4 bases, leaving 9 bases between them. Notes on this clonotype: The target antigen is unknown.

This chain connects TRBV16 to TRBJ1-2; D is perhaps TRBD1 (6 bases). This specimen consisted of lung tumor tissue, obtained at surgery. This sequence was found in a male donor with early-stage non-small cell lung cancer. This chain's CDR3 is CASSQSKGVYGYTF. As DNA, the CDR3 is TGTGCCAGCAGCCAATCGAAGGGGGTCTATGGCTACACCTTC.